A selection of T cell receptor beta chains follows, all from one sample in a study of CD8 T cells in Susac syndrome. In TCRdb, the immunoSEQ multiplex PCR reads were re-called with MiXCR into one record per CDR3 protein. This sample has 250,000 to 300,000 distinct CDR3 sequences; approximately 89% occur once, and the top ten carry 0.18%. Sequences were obtained from CD8+ T cells from PBMCs. The origin of the receptors is a human donor with multiple sclerosis. CDR3s include the opening cysteine and the closing phenylalanine or tryptophan. The D gene is left open where the match is weak. Not all rows give a size; the values are once, few, many and, for expanded clones, a class.

V gene: TRBV12-5; D gene: .; clone size: .; J gene: TRBJ1-1; CDR3 DNA: TGTGCTAGTGGCTCGGGGAACGGGAAAGACACTGAAGCTTTCTTT; CDR3 protein: CASGSGNGKDTEAFF
V gene: TRBV20-1; D gene: TRBD1; clone size: once; J gene: TRBJ1-5; CDR3 DNA: TGCAGTGCTAATAACGGACAGGGGGCTGTTTATCAGCCCCAGCATTTT; CDR3 protein: CSANNGQGAVYQPQHF
V gene: TRBV7-9; D gene: .; clone size: .; J gene: TRBJ2-2; CDR3 DNA: TGTGCCAGCAGCCTTGGGGGTGGTCAACAGCATCTCAGGGAGCTGTTTTTT; CDR3 protein: CASSLGGGQQHLRELFF
V gene: TRBV24-1; D gene: TRBD1; clone size: .; J gene: TRBJ2-2; CDR3 DNA: TGTGCCACCAGTTTCAGGGGGCTTGACACCGGGGAGCTGTTTTTT; CDR3 protein: CATSFRGLDTGELFF
V gene: TRBV7-2; D gene: TRBD2; clone size: .; J gene: TRBJ2-1; CDR3 DNA: TGTGCCAGTCGACCGGGACTAGCAGTCCACTCCTACAATGAGCAGTTCTTC; CDR3 protein: CASRPGLAVHSYNEQFF
V gene: TRBV3-1; D gene: .; clone size: .; J gene: TRBJ1-6; CDR3 DNA: TGTGCCAGCAGCCAAGATTGGGCAGCTTATAATTCACCCCTCCACTTT; CDR3 protein: CASSQDWAAYNSPLHF
V gene: TRBV5-6; D gene: TRBD1; clone size: .; J gene: TRBJ1-2; CDR3 DNA: TGTGCCAGCAGTCGGACAGGGGAAATTAATGGCTACACCTTC; CDR3 protein: CASSRTGEINGYTF
V gene: TRBV4-1; D gene: .; clone size: .; J gene: TRBJ2-7; CDR3 DNA: TGCGCCAGCAGCCAAGACGGGTACTACGAGCAGTACTTC; CDR3 protein: CASSQDGYYEQYF
V gene: TRBV28; D gene: TRBD2; clone size: .; J gene: TRBJ2-7; CDR3 DNA: TGTGCCAGCAGTTTCCGAAATGGGCGGACTAGCCAGTACTTC; CDR3 protein: CASSFRNGRTSQYF
V gene: TRBV15; D gene: TRBD2; clone size: .; J gene: TRBJ2-3; CDR3 DNA: TGTGCCACCAGCAGAGGGGTGGCTAGCGGGGATACGCAGTATTTT; CDR3 protein: CATSRGVASGDTQYF
V gene: TRBV5-6; D gene: .; clone size: once; J gene: TRBJ2-5; CDR3 DNA: TGTGCCAGCAGCTTAATTGGTATAACAGACCTAGAGGAGACCCAGTACTTC; CDR3 protein: CASSLIGITDLEETQYF
V gene: TRBV14; D gene: .; clone size: .; J gene: TRBJ2-4; CDR3 DNA: TGTGCCAGCAGCCGCAGCAGCCGGGACACCAAAAACATTCAGTACTTC; CDR3 protein: CASSRSSRDTKNIQYF
V gene: TRBV27; D gene: TRBD1; clone size: .; J gene: TRBJ2-3; CDR3 DNA: TGTGCCAGCAGTTCCCAGGGGGCGATGGCAGATACGCAGTATTTT; CDR3 protein: CASSSQGAMADTQYF
V gene: TRBV27; D gene: TRBD1; clone size: .; J gene: TRBJ1-1; CDR3 DNA: TGTGCCAGTCGACAGGGGGCCACTGAAGCTTTCTTT; CDR3 protein: CASRQGATEAFF
V gene: TRBV7-8; D gene: .; clone size: .; J gene: TRBJ1-2; CDR3 DNA: TGTGCCAGCAGCTTAGTACGGCACTATGGCTACACCTTC; CDR3 protein: CASSLVRHYGYTF
V gene: TRBV6-4; D gene: .; clone size: .; J gene: TRBJ2-3; CDR3 DNA: TGTGCCAGCAGTGACTCGAGCCGATCTAGCACAGATACGCAGTATTTT; CDR3 protein: CASSDSSRSSTDTQYF
V gene: TRBV12-5; D gene: TRBD1; clone size: once; J gene: TRBJ2-5; CDR3 DNA: TGTGCTAGTGGTCCCGGATGGGGACAGGGACAAGAGACCCAGTACTTC; CDR3 protein: CASGPGWGQGQETQYF
V gene: TRBV6-5; D gene: .; clone size: .; J gene: TRBJ2-7; CDR3 DNA: TGTGCCAGCAGACCCCTCGTTACAGGGGAGCAGTACTTC; CDR3 protein: CASRPLVTGEQYF
V gene: TRBV18; D gene: TRBD1; clone size: .; J gene: TRBJ2-7; CDR3 DNA: TGTGCCAGCTCCTATGTGGGCGGGGACAGGGAGCAGTACTTC; CDR3 protein: CASSYVGGDREQYF
V gene: TRBV10-2; D gene: .; clone size: .; J gene: TRBJ1-2; CDR3 DNA: TGCGCCAGCAGTGAGACAGATCTCACTCCGGGGGGCTACACCTTC; CDR3 protein: CASSETDLTPGGYTF
V gene: TRBV23-1; D gene: .; clone size: .; J gene: TRBJ1-2; CDR3 DNA: TGCGCCAGCAGTCAATCGCCACTTCAGGGAAGAACTAACTATGGCTACACCTTC; CDR3 protein: CASSQSPLQGRTNYGYTF
V gene: TRBV27; D gene: .; clone size: .; J gene: TRBJ2-1; CDR3 DNA: TGTGCCAGCAGACAGCCGGGACAAAATTTTAGGGCCAATGAGCAGTTCTTC; CDR3 protein: CASRQPGQNFRANEQFF
V gene: TRBV9; D gene: TRBD2; clone size: .; J gene: TRBJ2-2; CDR3 DNA: TGTGCCAGCAGCGCCCCGGGACTAGCAGATACCGGGGAGCTGTTTTTT; CDR3 protein: CASSAPGLADTGELFF
V gene: TRBV4-1; D gene: TRBD1; clone size: few; J gene: TRBJ2-7; CDR3 DNA: TGCGCCAGCAGCCCTCCGACAGGGGGCTACGAGCAGTACTTC; CDR3 protein: CASSPPTGGYEQYF
V gene: TRBV3-1; D gene: .; clone size: .; J gene: TRBJ2-5; CDR3 DNA: TGTGCCAGCAGCTTCGCTATTGCAGAGTACCAAGAGACCCAGTACTTC; CDR3 protein: CASSFAIAEYQETQYF